The clone carrying this T cell receptor (beta chain) was found a few times. The antigen is undetermined. These data belong to a study of cytomegalovirus exposure and HLA in healthy donors. Findings of the study overall: It emerged from a later analysis that several of the most significant clusters appeared to be linked to common viral pathogens.

This CDR3 comprises 13 residues. V was pared by 5 bases and J by 7 bases, with 15 bases between. The germline V gene has CDR1 MNHEY and CDR2 SMNVEV (reference sequence). Primers included in the PCR were 60 Vbeta and 13 Jbeta primers. Method: immunoSEQ multiplex PCR; TCRdb's copy keeps in-frame clones and lacks some. Altogether some 130,000 clones are present, approximately 70% being singletons, with the ten largest covering about 2%. The genes are TRBV27 and TRBJ2-7, with a weak D call TRBD1 (6 bases). Source material: PBMCs. This receptor was obtained from an older woman in good health and CMV-seropositive. CDR3 DNA sequence: TGTGCCAGCAGTCAAGACAGGTCGGGGGAGCAGTACTTC. Translated: CASSQDRSGEQYF.